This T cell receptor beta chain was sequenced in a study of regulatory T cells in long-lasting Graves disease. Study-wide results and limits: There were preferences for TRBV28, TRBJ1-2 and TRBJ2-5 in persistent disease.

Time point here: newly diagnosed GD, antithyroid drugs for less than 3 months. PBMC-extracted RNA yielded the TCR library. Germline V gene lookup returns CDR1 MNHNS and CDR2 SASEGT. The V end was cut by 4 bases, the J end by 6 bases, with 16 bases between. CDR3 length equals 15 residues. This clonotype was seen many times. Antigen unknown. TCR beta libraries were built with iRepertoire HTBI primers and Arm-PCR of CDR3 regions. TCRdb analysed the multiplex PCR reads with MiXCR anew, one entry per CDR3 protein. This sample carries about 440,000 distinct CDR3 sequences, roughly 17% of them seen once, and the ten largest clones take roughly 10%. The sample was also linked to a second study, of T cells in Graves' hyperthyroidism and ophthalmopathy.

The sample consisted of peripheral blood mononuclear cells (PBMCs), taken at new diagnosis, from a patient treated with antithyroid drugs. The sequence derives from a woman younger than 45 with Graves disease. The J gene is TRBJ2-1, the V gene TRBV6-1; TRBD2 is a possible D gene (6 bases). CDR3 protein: CASSVPVGLPNEQFF. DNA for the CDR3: TGTGCCAGCAGTGTCCCGGTGGGACTCCCCAATGAGCAGTTCTTC.